These 7 T cell receptor beta chains share one sample of origin, sequenced in a study of early T cells in non-severe SARS-CoV-2 infection. TCRdb itself ran the 5' RACE reads through MiXCR, one entry per CDR3 protein. The sample carries tens of thousands of distinct CDR3 sequences, around 5% recorded once. The sequenced material came from whole blood. These receptor sequences come from an adult who was a healthcare worker with PCR-confirmed SARS-CoV-2 infection or an uninfected control (not recorded which).

This clonotype was seen a handful of times. The chain uses TRBV5-1 and TRBJ2-1, with 7 bases identical to TRBD2. With V trimmed by 8 bases and J by 6 bases, 17 bases remained unmatched. The CDR3 extends over 16 amino acids. Germline CDR1 reads SGHRS; CDR2 reads YFSETQ. This CDR3 reads CASATKTSQYPNEQFF. Written as DNA, the CDR3 is TGCGCCAGTGCGACCAAGACTAGCCAATACCCCAATGAGCAGTTCTTC. Full variable domain (missing parts from reference TRBV5-1 and TRBJ2-1): KAGVTQTPRYLIKTRGQQVTLSCSPISGHRSVSWYQQTPGQGLQFLFEYFSETQRNKGNFPGRFSGRQFSNSRSEMNVSTLELGDSALYLCASATKTSQYPNEQFFGPGTRLTVL.

This clonotype was detected a few times. The chain carries TRBV28 and TRBJ2-1; 8 bases match TRBD2. Germline trimming cut 5 bases from V and 1 base from J; bases unmatched to any gene: 7. Germline loops: CDR1 MDHEN, CDR2 SYDVKM. CDR3 size: 16 residues. The CDR3 DNA follows: TGTGCCAGCAGTCTGGCCAGCGGGGGATCCTACAATGAGCAGTTCTTC. Translating it yields CASSLASGGSYNEQFF.

This clonotype was seen ten or more times. The rearrangement joins TRBV7-9 to TRBJ2-7; possible D gene TRBD2, 5 bases. Germline values: CDR1 SEHNR, CDR2 FQNEAQ (reference sequence). The CDR3 consists of 14 residues. Trimming removed 3 bases at V and 5 bases at J, with 14 bases between. In DNA form, the CDR3 reads TGTGCCAGCAGCTTGCCCCCCTCGAGGGACGAGCAGTACTTC. This gives the protein CASSLPPSRDEQYF.

The chain is built from TRBV12-3 or TRBV12-4 and TRBJ1-2, with 10 bases aligning to TRBD1. The junction had 3 bases not matched to a gene; V was cut back by 2 bases and J by 3 bases. The CDR3 is made up of 15 amino acids. CDR3 loop: CASSLRGTGDYGYTF. The DNA for the CDR3 is TGTGCCAGCAGTTTAAGGGGGACAGGGGACTATGGCTACACCTTC.

This clonotype has a count of ten or more. The chain recombines TRBV20-1 with TRBJ1-1, with unresolved D. Germline CDR1 DFQATT, CDR2 SNEGSKA (reference sequence). The CDR3 runs 16 residues. V was cut by 0 bases and J by 6 bases, with 20 bases left in between. CDR3 protein: CSARDVQVMVGSEAFF. The CDR3 DNA sequence: TGCAGTGCTAGAGACGTCCAAGTAATGGTGGGGTCTGAAGCTTTCTTT.

This sequence joins TRBV11-1 and TRBJ2-7; 7 bases line up with TRBD2. Germline V gene lookup returns CDR1 SGHAT and CDR2 FQDESV (reference sequence). The CDR3 is 15 residues long. V dropped 5 bases and J dropped 5; count of bases not matched to a gene: 12. CDR3 sequence: CASSRGSRGSDEQYF. The CDR3 DNA is TGTGCCAGCAGCCGGGGGTCGCGGGGGTCAGACGAGCAGTACTTC.

This clonotype was observed at least ten times. The chain's CDR3 is CSARVGEGNYGYTF. CDR3 sequence (DNA): TGCAGTGCTAGAGTGGGGGAAGGGAACTATGGCTACACCTTC. The chain combines TRBV20-1 with TRBJ1-2, with D possibly being TRBD1 (5 bases). This CDR3 comprises 14 residues. The V end was cut by 1 base, the J end by 2 bases, with 11 bases between. The germline CDR1 and CDR2 sequences are DFQATT and SNEGSKA (reference sequence).